This T cell receptor beta chain derives from a study of T cells after yellow fever vaccination. Study overall: Any fraction with a low cell number was prepared using SMART-Seq v4 Ultra Low Input.

To note about this clonotype: Its antigen is not identified.

Germline CDR1 reads MDHEN; CDR2 reads SYDVKM. Trimming took 7 bases from V and 7 from J; bases not matched to a gene: 8. The CDR3 loop spans 15 amino acids. TCR cDNA was made by 5'RACE template switching, adding a universal primer site and UMIs. TCRdb re-derived calls from the 5' RACE reads in MiXCR, one entry per CDR3 protein. The table includes hundreds of thousands of distinct CDR3 sequences, 8.7% detected once. Study outcomes and limitations: Most primary-vaccination clones reappeared after the booster (about 95% CD4, approximately 88% CD8).

The receptor comes from a man between 18 and 29 years old who received the YFV17D yellow fever vaccine. The J gene is TRBJ2-1, the V gene TRBV28, with 12 bases lining up with TRBD1. The sequenced sample was PBMCs, obtained on the day of the first yellow fever vaccination. CDR3 in DNA: TGTGCCAGCAAATTTAGGGACAGGGGGCTTAATGAGCAGTTCTTC. It translates to CASKFRDRGLNEQFF. The whole variable domain, remainder taken from reference TRBV28 and TRBJ2-1, is DVKVTQSSRYLVKRTGEKVFLECVQDMDHENMFWYRQDPGLGLRLIYFSYDVKMKEKGDIPEGYSVSREKKERFSLILESASTNQTSMYLCASKFRDRGLNEQFFGPGTRLTVL.